The clone carrying this T cell receptor beta chain was counted only a few times. The data are from a study of blood T cell repertoires in COVID-19. Looking at the study overall: Both acute and convalescent COVID-19 samples were obtained from the United States, Italy and Spain. Sources were T cells, B-cell-depleted T cells, or PBMCs; the material itself was cDNA or gDNA.

In the original processing: Scientists estimated how many nucleated cells there were by amplifying reference gene primers. Assay used: immunoSEQ multiplex PCR; TCRdb lists only in-frame clones, some missing. V, J and clone size are those of that table, while D and trimming were read from the DNA. The sample includes about 150,000 clones, roughly 84% of them seen just once. With 0 bases removed from V and 0 bases from J, the gap between germline ends came to 9 bases. Germline V gene sequence: CDR1 SGHNT, CDR2 YYREEE (reference sequence). The CDR3 runs 15 residues. The rearrangement uses TRBV5-4 and TRBJ1-1; the D gene is possibly TRBD1 (5 bases). This TCR was sampled from a woman at least 80 years old with active or convalescent COVID-19. The sample was peripheral blood. The CDR3 is CASSLGGAMNTEAFF. CDR3 nucleotide sequence: TGTGCCAGCAGCTTGGGCGGGGCGATGAACACTGAAGCTTTCTTT.